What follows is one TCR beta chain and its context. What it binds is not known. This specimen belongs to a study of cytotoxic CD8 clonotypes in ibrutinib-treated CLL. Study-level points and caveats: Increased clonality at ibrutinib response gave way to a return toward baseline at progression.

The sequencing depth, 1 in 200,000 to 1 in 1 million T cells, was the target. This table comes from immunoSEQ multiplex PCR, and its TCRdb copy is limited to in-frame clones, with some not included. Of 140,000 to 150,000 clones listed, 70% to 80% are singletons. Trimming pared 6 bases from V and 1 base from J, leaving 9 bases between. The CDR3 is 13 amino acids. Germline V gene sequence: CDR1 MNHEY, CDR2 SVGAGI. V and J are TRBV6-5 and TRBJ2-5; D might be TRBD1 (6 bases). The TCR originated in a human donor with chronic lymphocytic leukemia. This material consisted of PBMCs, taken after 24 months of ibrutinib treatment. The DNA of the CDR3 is TGTGCCAGCAGGGGGACAACCCAAGAGACCCAGTACTTC. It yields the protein CASRGTTQETQYF.